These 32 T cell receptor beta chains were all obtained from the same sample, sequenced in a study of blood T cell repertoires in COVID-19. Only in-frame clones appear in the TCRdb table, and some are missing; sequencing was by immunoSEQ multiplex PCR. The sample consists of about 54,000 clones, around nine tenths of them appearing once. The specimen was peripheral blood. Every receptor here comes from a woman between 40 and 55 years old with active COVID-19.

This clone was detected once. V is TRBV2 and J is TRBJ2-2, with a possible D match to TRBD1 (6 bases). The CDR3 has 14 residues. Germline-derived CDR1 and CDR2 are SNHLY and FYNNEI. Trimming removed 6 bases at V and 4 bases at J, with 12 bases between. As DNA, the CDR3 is TGTGCCAGCAGGGACAGAGAAATCACCGGGGAGCTGTTTTTT. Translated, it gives CASRDREITGELFF.

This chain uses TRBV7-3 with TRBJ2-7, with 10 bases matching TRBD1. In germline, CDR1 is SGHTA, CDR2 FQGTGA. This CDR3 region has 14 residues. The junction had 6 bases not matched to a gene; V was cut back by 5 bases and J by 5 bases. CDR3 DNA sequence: TGTGCCAGCAGCGGAAGACAGGGGGCACACGAGCAGTACTTC. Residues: CASSGRQGAHEQYF.

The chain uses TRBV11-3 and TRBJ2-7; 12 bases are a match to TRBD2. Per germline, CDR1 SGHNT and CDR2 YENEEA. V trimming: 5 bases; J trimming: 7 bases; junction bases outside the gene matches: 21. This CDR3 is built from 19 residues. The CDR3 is CASSIGSRRLAGVVMEQYF. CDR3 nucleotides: TGTGCCAGCAGCATTGGGTCTCGGAGACTAGCGGGGGTGGTAATGGAGCAGTACTTC.

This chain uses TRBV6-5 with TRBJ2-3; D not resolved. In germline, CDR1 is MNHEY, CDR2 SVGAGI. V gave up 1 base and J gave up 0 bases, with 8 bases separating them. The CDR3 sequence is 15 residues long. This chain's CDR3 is CASSYYDSSTDTQYF. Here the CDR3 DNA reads TGTGCCAGCAGTTACTATGATAGTAGCACAGATACGCAGTATTTT.

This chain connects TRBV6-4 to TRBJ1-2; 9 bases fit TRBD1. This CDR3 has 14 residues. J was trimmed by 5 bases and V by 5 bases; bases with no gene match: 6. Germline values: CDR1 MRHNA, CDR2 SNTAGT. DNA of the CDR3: TGTGCCAGCAGTCCGGGACAGGGCTTTTATGGCTACACCTTC. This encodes CASSPGQGFYGYTF.

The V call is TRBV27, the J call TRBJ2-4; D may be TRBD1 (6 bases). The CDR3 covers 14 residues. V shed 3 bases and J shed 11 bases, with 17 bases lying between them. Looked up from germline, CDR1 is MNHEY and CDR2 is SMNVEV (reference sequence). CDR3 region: CASSFRGPGDVQYF. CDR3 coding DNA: TGTGCCAGCAGTTTTAGGGGCCCAGGGGATGTTCAGTACTTC.

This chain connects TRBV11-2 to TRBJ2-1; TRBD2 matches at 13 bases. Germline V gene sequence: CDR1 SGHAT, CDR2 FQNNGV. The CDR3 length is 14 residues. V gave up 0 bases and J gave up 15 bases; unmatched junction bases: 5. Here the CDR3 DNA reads TGTGCCAGCAGCTTAGACCGTACTAGCGGGGGGGCGTTCTTC. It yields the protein CASSLDRTSGGAFF.

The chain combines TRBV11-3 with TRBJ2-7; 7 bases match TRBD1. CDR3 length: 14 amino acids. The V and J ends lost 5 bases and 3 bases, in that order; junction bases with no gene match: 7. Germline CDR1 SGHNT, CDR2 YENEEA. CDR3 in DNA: TGTGCCAGCAGCCCAAGGACAGGCGACTACGAGCAGTACTTC. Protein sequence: CASSPRTGDYEQYF.

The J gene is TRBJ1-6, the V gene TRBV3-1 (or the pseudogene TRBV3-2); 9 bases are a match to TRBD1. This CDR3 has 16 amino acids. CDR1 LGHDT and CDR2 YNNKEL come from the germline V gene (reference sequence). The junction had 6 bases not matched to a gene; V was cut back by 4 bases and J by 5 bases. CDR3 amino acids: CASSRRTGENNSPLHF. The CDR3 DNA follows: TGTGCCAGCAGCCGGCGGACAGGGGAAAATAATTCACCCCTCCACTTT.

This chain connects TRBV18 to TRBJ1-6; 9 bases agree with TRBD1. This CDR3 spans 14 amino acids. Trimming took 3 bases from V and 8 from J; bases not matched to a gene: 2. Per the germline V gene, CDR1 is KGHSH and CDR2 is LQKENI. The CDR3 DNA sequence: TGTGCCAGCTCACCCCGGGACAGGGATTCACCCCTCCACTTT. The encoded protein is CASSPRDRDSPLHF.

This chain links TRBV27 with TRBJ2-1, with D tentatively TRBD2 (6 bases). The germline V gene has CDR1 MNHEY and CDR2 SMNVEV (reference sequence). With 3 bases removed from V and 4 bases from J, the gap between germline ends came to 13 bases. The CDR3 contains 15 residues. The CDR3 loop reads CASSFGGTGYNEQFF. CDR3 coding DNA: TGTGCCAGCAGTTTCGGGGGAACCGGGTACAATGAGCAGTTCTTC.

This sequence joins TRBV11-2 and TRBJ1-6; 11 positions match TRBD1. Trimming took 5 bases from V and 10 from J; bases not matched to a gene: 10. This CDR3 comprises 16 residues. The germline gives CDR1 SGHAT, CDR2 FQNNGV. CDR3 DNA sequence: TGTGCCAGCAGCACCCGGACAGGGGGCTTAGAGTCACCCCTCCACTTT. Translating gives CASSTRTGGLESPLHF.

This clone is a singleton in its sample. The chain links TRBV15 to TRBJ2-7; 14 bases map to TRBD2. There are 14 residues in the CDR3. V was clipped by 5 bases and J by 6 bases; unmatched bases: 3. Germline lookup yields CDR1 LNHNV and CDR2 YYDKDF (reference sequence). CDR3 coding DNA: TGTGCCACCAGCCGAGGGACTAGCGGGGGCGAGCAGTACTTC. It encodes CATSRGTSGGEQYF.

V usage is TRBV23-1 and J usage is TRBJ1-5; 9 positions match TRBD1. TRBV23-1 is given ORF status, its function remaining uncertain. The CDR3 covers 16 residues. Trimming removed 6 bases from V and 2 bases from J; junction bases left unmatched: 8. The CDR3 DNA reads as TGCGCCAGCAGCCTGAAAGACAGGGGGGGCAATCAGCCCCAGCATTTT. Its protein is CASSLKDRGGNQPQHF.

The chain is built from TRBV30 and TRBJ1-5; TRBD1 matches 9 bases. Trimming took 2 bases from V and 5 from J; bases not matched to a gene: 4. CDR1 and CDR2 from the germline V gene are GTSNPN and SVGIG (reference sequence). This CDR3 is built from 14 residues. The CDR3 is CAWSSGTGYQPQHF. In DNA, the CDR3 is TGTGCCTGGAGTTCCGGGACAGGGTATCAGCCCCAGCATTTT.

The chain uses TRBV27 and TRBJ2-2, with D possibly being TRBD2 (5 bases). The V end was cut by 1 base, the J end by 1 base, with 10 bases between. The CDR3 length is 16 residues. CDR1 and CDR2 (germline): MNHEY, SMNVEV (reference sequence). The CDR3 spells CASSLYSGVNTGELFF. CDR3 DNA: TGTGCCAGCAGTTTATATTCCGGGGTGAACACCGGGGAGCTGTTTTTT.

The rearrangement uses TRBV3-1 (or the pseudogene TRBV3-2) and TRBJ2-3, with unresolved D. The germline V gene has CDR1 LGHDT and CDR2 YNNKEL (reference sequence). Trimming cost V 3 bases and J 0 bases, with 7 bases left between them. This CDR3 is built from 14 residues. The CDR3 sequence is CASSQETSTDTQYF. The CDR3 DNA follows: TGTGCCAGCAGCCAGGAGACTAGCACAGATACGCAGTATTTT.

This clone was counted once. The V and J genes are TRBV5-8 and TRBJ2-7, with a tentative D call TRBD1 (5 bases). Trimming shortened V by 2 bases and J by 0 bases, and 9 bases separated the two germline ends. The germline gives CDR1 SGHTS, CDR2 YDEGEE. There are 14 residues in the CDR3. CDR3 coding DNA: TGTGCCAGCAGCTTACCAGGGAACTCCTACGAGCAGTACTTC. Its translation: CASSLPGNSYEQYF.

CDR3 region: CASSGGGRLLSGNTIYF. CDR3 nucleotide sequence: TGTGCCAGCAGTGGGGGAGGACGTTTGCTCTCTGGAAACACCATATATTTT. V gene TRBV6-1 combines with J gene TRBJ1-3; D unclear. The ends were cut back, 4 bases at V and 0 bases at J, with 16 bases in the middle. CDR1 is MNHNS and CDR2 is SASEGT in the germline V gene. The CDR3 is 17 amino acids.

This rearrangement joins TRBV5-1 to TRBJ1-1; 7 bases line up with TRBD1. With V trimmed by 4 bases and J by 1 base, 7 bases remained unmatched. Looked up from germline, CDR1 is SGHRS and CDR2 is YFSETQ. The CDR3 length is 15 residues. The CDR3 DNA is TGCGCCAGCAGCCTGGGACAGCGACCGAACACTGAAGCTTTCTTT. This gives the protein CASSLGQRPNTEAFF.

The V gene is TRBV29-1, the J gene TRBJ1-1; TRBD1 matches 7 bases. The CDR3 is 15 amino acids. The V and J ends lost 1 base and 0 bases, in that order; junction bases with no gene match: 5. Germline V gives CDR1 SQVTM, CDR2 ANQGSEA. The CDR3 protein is CSVEGAGGMNTEAFF. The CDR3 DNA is TGCAGCGTTGAAGGCGCAGGGGGAATGAACACTGAAGCTTTCTTT.

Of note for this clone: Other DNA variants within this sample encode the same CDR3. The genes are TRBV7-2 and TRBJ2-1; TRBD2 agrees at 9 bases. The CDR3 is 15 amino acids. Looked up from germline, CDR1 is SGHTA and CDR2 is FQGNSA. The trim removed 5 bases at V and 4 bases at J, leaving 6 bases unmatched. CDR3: CASSLSGGPYNEQFF. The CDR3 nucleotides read TGTGCCAGCAGCCTTAGCGGGGGCCCATACAATGAGCAGTTCTTC. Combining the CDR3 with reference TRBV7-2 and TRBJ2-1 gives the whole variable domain GAGVSQSPSNKVTEKGKDVELRCDPISGHTALYWYRQSLGQGLEFLIYFQGNSAPDKSGLPSDRFSAERTGGSVSTLTIQRTQQEDSAVYLCASSLSGGPYNEQFFGPGTRLTVL.

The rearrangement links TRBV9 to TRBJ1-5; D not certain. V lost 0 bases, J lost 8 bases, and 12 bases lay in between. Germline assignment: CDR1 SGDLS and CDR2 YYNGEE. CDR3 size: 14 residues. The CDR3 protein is CASSVEAAGKPQHF. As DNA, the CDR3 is TGTGCCAGCAGCGTAGAGGCGGCTGGTAAGCCCCAGCATTTT.

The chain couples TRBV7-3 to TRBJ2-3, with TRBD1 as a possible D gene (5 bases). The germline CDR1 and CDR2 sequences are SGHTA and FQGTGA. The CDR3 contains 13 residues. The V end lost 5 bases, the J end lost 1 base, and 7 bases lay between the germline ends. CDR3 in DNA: TGTGCCAGCAGCGCCAGGGGCACAGATACGCAGTATTTT. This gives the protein CASSARGTDTQYF.

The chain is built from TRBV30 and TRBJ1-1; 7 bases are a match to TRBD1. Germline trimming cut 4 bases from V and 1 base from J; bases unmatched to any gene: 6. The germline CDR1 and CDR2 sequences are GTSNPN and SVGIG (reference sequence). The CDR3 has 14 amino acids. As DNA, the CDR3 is TGTGCCTGGACAATCGGGACAGAGAACACTGAAGCTTTCTTT. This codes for CAWTIGTENTEAFF.

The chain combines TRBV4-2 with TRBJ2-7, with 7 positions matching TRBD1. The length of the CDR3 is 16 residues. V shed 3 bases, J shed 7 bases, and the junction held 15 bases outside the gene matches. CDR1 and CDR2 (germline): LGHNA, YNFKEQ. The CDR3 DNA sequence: TGTGCCAGCAGCCAGATGGGGGACAGCGACCTTTGGGAGCAGTACTTC. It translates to CASSQMGDSDLWEQYF.

This chain's CDR3 is CASSLGGASHNEQFF. CDR3 DNA sequence: TGCGCCAGCAGCTTGGGCGGGGCATCCCACAATGAGCAGTTCTTC. J is TRBJ2-1 and V is TRBV5-1, with a weak D call TRBD2 (6 bases). This CDR3 is 15 amino acids long. Per germline, CDR1 SGHRS and CDR2 YFSETQ. Trimming left V 0 bases short and J 5 bases short, with 12 bases between.

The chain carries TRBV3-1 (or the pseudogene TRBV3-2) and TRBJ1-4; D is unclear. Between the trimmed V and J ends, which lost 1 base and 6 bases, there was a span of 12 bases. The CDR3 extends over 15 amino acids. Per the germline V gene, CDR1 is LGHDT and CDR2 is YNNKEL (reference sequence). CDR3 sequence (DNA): TGTGCCAGCAGCCAAGGTGGGAGACGTGATGAAAAACTGTTTTTT. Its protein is CASSQGGRRDEKLFF.

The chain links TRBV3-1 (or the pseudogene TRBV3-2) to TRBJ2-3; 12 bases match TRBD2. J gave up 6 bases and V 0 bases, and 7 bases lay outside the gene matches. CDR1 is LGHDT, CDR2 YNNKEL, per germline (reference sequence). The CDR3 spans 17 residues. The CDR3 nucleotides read TGTGCCAGCAGCCAAGAGACTTTACTAGCGGGGGGTGATACGCAGTATTTT. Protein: CASSQETLLAGGDTQYF.

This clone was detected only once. The DNA of the CDR3 is TGTGCCAGCAGCGTAAATCTCTACGAGCAGTACTTC. Amino acids: CASSVNLYEQYF. The chain carries TRBV9 and TRBJ2-7; no firm D call. Germline CDR1 reads SGDLS; CDR2 reads YYNGEE. Trimming took 1 base from V and 3 from J, leaving 5 bases between them. The CDR3 runs to 12 residues. Variable domain in full (rest from reference TRBV9 and TRBJ2-7): DSGVTQTPKHLITATGQRVTLRCSPRSGDLSVYWYQQSLDQGLQFLIQYYNGEERAKGNILERFSAQQFPDLHSELNLSSLELGDSALYFCASSVNLYEQYFGPGTRLTVT.

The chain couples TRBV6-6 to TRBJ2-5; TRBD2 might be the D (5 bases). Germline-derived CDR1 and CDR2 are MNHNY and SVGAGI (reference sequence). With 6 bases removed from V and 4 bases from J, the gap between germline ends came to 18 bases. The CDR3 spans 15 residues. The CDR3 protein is CASSPRAFGVETQYF. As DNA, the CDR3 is TGTGCCAGCAGCCCTCGGGCTTTCGGGGTAGAGACCCAGTACTTC.

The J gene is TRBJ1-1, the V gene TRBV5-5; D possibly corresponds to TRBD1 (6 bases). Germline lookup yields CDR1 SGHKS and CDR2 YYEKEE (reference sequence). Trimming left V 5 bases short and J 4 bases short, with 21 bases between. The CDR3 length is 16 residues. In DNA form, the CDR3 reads TGTGCCAGCAGAAGGGGTGGACAGACCTTTGGCACTGAAGCTTTCTTT. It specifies CASRRGGQTFGTEAFF.